This TCR beta chain comes out of a study of T cell responses to AZD1222 COVID-19 vaccine. Study-wide results and caveats: With two AZD1222 doses given, Spike-specific TCR breadth and depth both rose. Clonal diversity was possibly underestimated, and white British individuals and females predominated among donors. Vaccine-related CD4 TCRs covered spike, predominating at 160-218 and 743-854.

Per the germline V gene, CDR1 is SNHLY and CDR2 is FYNNEI. With 7 bases clipped from V and 3 bases from J, the junction kept 6 bases outside the gene matches. This CDR3 comprises 15 residues. Assay: immunoSEQ multiplex PCR; the TCRdb copy retains only in-frame clones and omits some. The table has about 120,000 clones, 92% seen once. Concerning this clone: What it recognizes is unknown.

The chain joins TRBV2 to TRBJ1-5, with 10 bases aligning to TRBD1. Sequencing used peripheral blood, obtained on day 0 of AZD1222 vaccination. The clonotype was recovered from an adult in good health. The CDR3 nucleotides read TGTGCCAGCACTAGGACAGGGGGGATCAATCAGCCCCAGCATTTT. Residues: CASTRTGGINQPQHF.